This TCR beta chain was profiled in a study of CD8 T cell repertoires and HIV-1 epitope variants. On the study more broadly: Controls were a CMV, EBV and flu peptide pool, Ebola AY9 negative control, and no-peptide well.

As concerns this clone: Its antigen remains unknown.

Method: immunoSEQ multiplex PCR; TCRdb's copy keeps in-frame clones and lacks some. Of about 4,600 clones in the sample, 50% to 80% were seen once. This CDR3 comprises 14 residues. Trimming took 4 bases from V and 5 from J; bases not matched to a gene: 6. The germline V gene has CDR1 SGHAT and CDR2 FQNNGV. The TCR comes from a male donor with HIV. The chain combines TRBV11-2 with TRBJ2-7; 9 nucleotides line up with TRBD2. The sample comprised cultured CD8+ T cells derived from PBMCs. Here the CDR3 reads CASSSVAGDHEQYF. The CDR3 DNA reads TGTGCCAGCAGCTCCGTAGCGGGAGACCACGAGCAGTACTTC.